This entry is about one T cell receptor beta chain. Its antigen is not identified. This specimen belongs to a study of cytomegalovirus exposure and HLA in healthy donors. Findings of the study overall: In an earlier analysis, most TCR beta V segments were productive about 87% or about 30% of the time. Rare TCR sequences predominated, though certain public TCRs were found in many donors. Relative to the roughly 690-donor mean, N-insertions were reportedly fewer in an Asian-associated ancestry cluster in a later analysis.

The CDR3 consists of 15 residues. Trimming took off 6 bases at V and 1 base at J, with 16 bases between the two ends. Germline V gene data show CDR1 as GTSNPN and CDR2 as SVGIG (reference sequence). Both 60 Vbeta primers and 13 Jbeta primers went into the PCR. Some clones are missing from TCRdb's copy, which holds only in-frame ones; the method was immunoSEQ multiplex PCR. The top ten hold approximately 10% of the sample, which has around 150,000 clones, around 75% seen once. The clonotype comes from a man aged 18 to 30 in good health and CMV-seropositive. The V call is TRBV30, the J call TRBJ2-1; D ambiguous. The sequenced sample was PBMCs. CDR3: CACHPLAASYNEQFF. In nucleotides, the CDR3 is TGTGCCTGCCACCCCCTGGCTGCTTCCTACAATGAGCAGTTCTTC.